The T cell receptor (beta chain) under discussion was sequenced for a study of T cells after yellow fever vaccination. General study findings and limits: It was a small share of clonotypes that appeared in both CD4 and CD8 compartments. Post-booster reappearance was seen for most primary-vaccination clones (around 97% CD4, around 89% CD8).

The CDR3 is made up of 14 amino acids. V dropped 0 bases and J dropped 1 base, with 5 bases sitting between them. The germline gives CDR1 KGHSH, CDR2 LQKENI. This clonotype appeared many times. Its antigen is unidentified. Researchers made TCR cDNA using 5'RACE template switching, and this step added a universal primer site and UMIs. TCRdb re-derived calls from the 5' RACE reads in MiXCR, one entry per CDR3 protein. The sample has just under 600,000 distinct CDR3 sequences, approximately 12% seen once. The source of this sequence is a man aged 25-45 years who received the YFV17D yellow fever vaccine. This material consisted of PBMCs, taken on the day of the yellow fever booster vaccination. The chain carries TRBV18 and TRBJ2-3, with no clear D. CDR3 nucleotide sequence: TGTGCCAGCTCACCACCGGTGGGCACAGATACGCAGTATTTT. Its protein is CASSPPVGTDTQYF. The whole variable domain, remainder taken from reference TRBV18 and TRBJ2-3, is NAGVMQNPRHLVRRRGQEARLRCSPMKGHSHVYWYRQLPEEGLKFMVYLQKENIIDESGMPKERFSAEFPKEGPSILRIQQVVRGDSAAYFCASSPPVGTDTQYFGPGTRLTVL.